The 3 T cell receptor beta chains given below trace back to one sample, sequenced in a study of T-cell memory formation after mild COVID-19. Each CDR3 protein is one row after TCRdb ran MiXCR on the 5' RACE reads. The sample includes under 50,000 distinct CDR3 sequences, approximately 9.6% of them seen just once. The sequencing input was PBMCs or a T cell subset sorted from them (not recorded which). The source of these receptors is an adult woman who had mild COVID-19 (a few samples of this study predate the infection). Cell type and time point are not known.

The chain employs TRBV6-2 or TRBV6-3 and TRBJ2-7, with TRBD1 as a possible D gene (6 bases). Germline lookup yields CDR1 MNHEY and CDR2 SVGEGT. V was trimmed by 6 bases and J by 6 bases, leaving 12 bases between them. The CDR3 length is 12 residues. CDR3 DNA: TGTGCCAGCAGGGAGAAAGGGGGCGAGCAGTACTTC. Translation: CASREKGGEQYF.

This clonotype has a handful of counts. The chain joins TRBV7-6 to TRBJ2-1, with TRBD2 matching 12 bases. Trimming took 5 bases from V and 4 from J; bases not matched to a gene: 6. Looked up from germline, CDR1 is SGHVS and CDR2 is FNYEAQ. The CDR3 extends over 16 amino acids. The CDR3 bases are TGTGCCAGCAGCCCTACTAGCGGGGGGCGTTACAATGAGCAGTTCTTC. This gives the protein CASSPTSGGRYNEQFF.

DNA of the CDR3: TGCAGTGCTAGGGAGGGGGGCGAGCAGTACTTC. Encoded protein: CSAREGGEQYF. The chain links TRBV20-1 to TRBJ2-7, with D perhaps matching TRBD1 or TRBD2 (6 bases each). V gave up 3 bases and J gave up 6 bases, with 9 bases separating them. CDR1 and CDR2 (germline): DFQATT, SNEGSKA (reference sequence). This CDR3 spans 11 amino acids.